A selection of T cell receptor beta chains follows, all from one sample in a study of blood T cell repertoires in COVID-19. Here immunoSEQ multiplex PCR was the method, and the copy in TCRdb shows in-frame clones only, minus some. This table holds approximately 160,000 clones, 80% found once. Source material: PBMCs or T cells enriched from blood (not recorded which). The receptor source for this set is a man aged 35 to 55 who had recovered from COVID-19. Each CDR3 is given with its conserved first and last residue. The D gene is left open where the match is weak.

CDR3 protein: CASADSSTDTQYF; J gene: TRBJ2-3; D gene: NA; V gene: TRBV5-4
CDR3 protein: CAWTPISGNTIYF; J gene: TRBJ1-3; D gene: NA; V gene: TRBV30
CDR3 protein: CAISEDRDQPQHF; J gene: TRBJ1-5; D gene: NA; V gene: TRBV10-3
CDR3 protein: CASAVPGLGGEQYF; J gene: TRBJ2-7; D gene: NA; V gene: TRBV27
CDR3 protein: CASSRTSETQYF; J gene: TRBJ2-5; D gene: NA; V gene: TRBV5-1
CDR3 protein: CASSSRGRTGMYEQYF; J gene: TRBJ2-7; D gene: TRBD1; V gene: TRBV5-4
CDR3 protein: CASRGGRDLNTGELFF; J gene: TRBJ2-2; D gene: NA; V gene: TRBV9
CDR3 protein: CAISESGGGGGNQPQHF; J gene: TRBJ1-5; D gene: NA; V gene: TRBV10-3
CDR3 protein: CASSSEDRGNSPLHF; J gene: TRBJ1-6; D gene: TRBD1; V gene: TRBV7-6
CDR3 protein: CASSLGERVKEQYF; J gene: TRBJ2-7; D gene: NA; V gene: TRBV4-1
CDR3 protein: CASSGGFGQLSNQPQHF; J gene: TRBJ1-5; D gene: NA; V gene: TRBV6-1
CDR3 protein: CASNSAPAGGYTF; J gene: TRBJ1-2; D gene: NA; V gene: TRBV5-4
CDR3 protein: CAWSGQGNQPQHF; J gene: TRBJ1-5; D gene: TRBD1; V gene: TRBV30
CDR3 protein: CASSPQGAGGQDTQYF; J gene: TRBJ2-3; D gene: TRBD2; V gene: TRBV7-3
CDR3 protein: CASSEGTGTYEQYF; J gene: TRBJ2-7; D gene: TRBD1; V gene: TRBV5-1
CDR3 protein: CATSRNLIGDTEAFF; J gene: TRBJ1-1; D gene: NA; V gene: TRBV15
CDR3 protein: CASSRRTSGGITGELFF; J gene: TRBJ2-2; D gene: TRBD2; V gene: TRBV3-1/TRBV3-2
CDR3 protein: CASSKGLSGTGELFF; J gene: TRBJ2-2; D gene: NA; V gene: TRBV19
CDR3 protein: CASSYSSGAGAINQPQHF; J gene: TRBJ1-5; D gene: NA; V gene: TRBV6-2/TRBV6-3
CDR3 protein: CASSSGQGGNTEAFF; J gene: TRBJ1-1; D gene: TRBD1; V gene: TRBV5-5
CDR3 protein: CASSPGQGNEKLFF; J gene: TRBJ1-4; D gene: TRBD1; V gene: TRBV18
CDR3 protein: CATSRDLGDRAKNIQYF; J gene: TRBJ2-4; D gene: NA; V gene: TRBV15